The entry that follows covers one T cell receptor beta chain sequence. Its specificity is not known. Germline V gene sequence: CDR1 SGHAT, CDR2 FQNNGV. The CDR3 runs to 18 residues. The J segment lost 4 bases and the V segment lost 4 bases, leaving 13 bases of the junction unmatched. MiXCR was run by TCRdb on the reads, yielding one entry per CDR3 protein. The sample includes 700,000 to 900,000 distinct CDR3 sequences, 29% seen only once; the top ten take approximately 14%. The sample belongs to a study of T cell repertoires in cytomegalovirus infection. About the research overall: It was recently identified HLA-C-restricted and well-studied HLA-B-restricted CMV epitopes that the study used. Both CMV infection and a matching HLA type were indicated by public TCR beta signatures. Points from the study as a whole: It was HLA-C-restricted CMV-specific TCR beta clonotypes that dominated the response ex vivo. Carriage of CMV together with the relevant HLA was identifiable through cumulative public TCR beta family frequency.

The rearrangement links TRBV11-2 to TRBJ2-1; 10 bases fit TRBD1. This clonotype was obtained from a human donor in good health (CMV status not recorded). Some clones in this sample may be carry-over from other donors' samples. Sequences were derived from cultured CD8+ T cells from PBMCs, sampled from culture after CMV antigen stimulation. The CDR3 nucleotides are TGTGCCAGCAGCTCGCCGCTCACCGGGACAGGGGTGTACAATGAGCAGTTCTTC. It encodes CASSSPLTGTGVYNEQFF.